This T cell receptor (beta chain) was obtained from a study of blood T cell repertoires in COVID-19. Overall study: Samples of COVID-19 (acute and convalescent) were obtained from the United States, Italy and Spain.

Germline CDR1 SGHNT, CDR2 YYREEE (reference sequence). Unmatched junction bases numbered 5, after V lost 0 bases and J lost 1 base. The CDR3 covers 16 residues. Sequenced by immunoSEQ multiplex PCR; TCRdb stores in-frame clones only, minus some. The sample includes about 140,000 clones, almost 90% of them seen just once. The sequenced sample consisted of peripheral blood. The source of this sequence is a woman aged 55-69 years with acute or convalescent COVID-19. The chain uses TRBV5-4 and TRBJ2-3; 7 nucleotides line up with TRBD2. As DNA, the CDR3 is TGTGCCAGCAGCTTGGGGCGGGGGTCACGCACAGATACGCAGTATTTT. Protein product: CASSLGRGSRTDTQYF.